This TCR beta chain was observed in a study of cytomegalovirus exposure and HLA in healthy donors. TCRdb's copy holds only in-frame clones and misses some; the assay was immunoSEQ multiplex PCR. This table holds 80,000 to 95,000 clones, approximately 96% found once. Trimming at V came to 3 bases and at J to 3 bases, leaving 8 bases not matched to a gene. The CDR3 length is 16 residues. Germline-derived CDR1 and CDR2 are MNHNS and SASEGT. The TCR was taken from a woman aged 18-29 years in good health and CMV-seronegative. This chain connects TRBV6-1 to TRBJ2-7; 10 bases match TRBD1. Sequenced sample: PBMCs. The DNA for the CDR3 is TGTGCCAGCAGTGACCCCGTCGGGACAGGGGTCTACGAGCAGTACTTC. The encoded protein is CASSDPVGTGVYEQYF.